What follows describes a single TCR beta chain. The CDR3 totals 16 residues. Trimming took 3 bases from V and 1 from J, leaving 16 bases between them. Germline V lookup: CDR1 SGDLS, CDR2 YYNGEE. Repertoires were generated with immunoSEQ multiplex PCR, while TCRdb's copy carries only in-frame clones and drops some. The repertoire consists of 100,000 to 150,000 clones, with around 89% occurring once and the leading ten covering 4% to 5.5%. The sample belongs to a study of T cell responses to AZD1222 COVID-19 vaccine. This TCR derives from an adult in good health. This chain connects TRBV9 to TRBJ1-1; perhaps TRBD1 as D (6 bases). The specimen comprised peripheral blood, sampled on day 0 of AZD1222 vaccination. The CDR3 sequence is CASSALLGQPNTEAFF. CDR3 sequence (DNA): TGTGCCAGCAGCGCCCTCCTTGGACAGCCGAACACTGAAGCTTTCTTT. Looking up the rest from reference TRBV9 and TRBJ1-1 gives the full variable domain: DSGVTQTPKHLITATGQRVTLRCSPRSGDLSVYWYQQSLDQGLQFLIQYYNGEERAKGNILERFSAQQFPDLHSELNLSSLELGDSALYFCASSALLGQPNTEAFFGQGTRLTVV.